The clone carrying this T cell receptor (beta chain) has only a few counts. The antigen is unknown. The sample comes from a study of shared clonotypes between healthy human individuals. Study results and caveats: Across a handful of donors, naive CD4 shared roughly 5%, naive CD8 more than 3%, memory CD4 2.3%, memory CD8 approximately 0.4%.

Division of CD4+ cells produced a CD45RA+ naive subset and a CD45RA-negative memory subset. Germline CDR1 reads SGHKS; CDR2 reads YYEKEE (reference sequence). This CDR3 region has 14 residues. V lost 6 bases and J lost 5, with 17 bases in between. Only in-frame clones appear in the TCRdb table, and some are missing; sequencing was by immunoSEQ multiplex PCR. The sample includes about a million clones, about 80% of them seen just once. The receptor was derived from a man aged 18 to 35 in good health. Some clones in this sample may be carry-over from other donors' samples. Input material: memory CD4+ T cells from PBMCs. Subset indicated: CD45RA-negative fraction. J is TRBJ1-2 and V is TRBV5-5, with D perhaps matching TRBD1 (5 bases). CDR3 region: CASTRGDGGYGYTF. CDR3 nucleotides: TGTGCCAGCACCCGGGGGGACGGTGGATATGGCTACACCTTC.